The 32 T cell receptor beta chains given below trace back to one sample, sequenced in a study of T cells in localized non-small cell lung cancer (dated by TCRdb to 2018 to 2020). Receptor libraries were prepared by the immunoSEQ multiplex PCR assay. Not all clones reach the TCRdb copy of this immuneACCESS table, which keeps in-frame sequences only. Checked studies attribute under half of the gap to unresolved V genes and leave the rest unexplained. A total of 31,000 or so clones appear in this sample, 88% of them only once. Of the sample, approximately 4% is held by the ten largest clones. This specimen consisted of peripheral blood mononuclear cells, obtained before any cancer treatment. The receptors come from a woman aged 40-69 years with stage III lung adenocarcinoma.

The gene calls are TRBV11-3 and TRBJ2-3, with 9 bases identical to TRBD2. CDR1 SGHNT and CDR2 YENEEA come from the germline V gene. This CDR3 is 17 amino acids long. The V and J ends lost 5 bases and 3 bases, in that order; junction bases with no gene match: 12. This chain's CDR3 is CASSAGRDSGGTDTQYF. The CDR3 DNA sequence: TGTGCCAGCAGCGCGGGCCGGGATAGCGGGGGAACAGATACGCAGTATTTT.

The chain is built from TRBV27 and TRBJ1-5; a weak D match, TRBD1 (5 bases). This CDR3 comprises 15 residues. Germline V gives CDR1 MNHEY, CDR2 SMNVEV (reference sequence). V shed 0 bases and J shed 9 bases, with 15 bases lying between them. The CDR3, as DNA: TGTGCCAGCAGTTTATCATCCAGGCGGGGGGGGCCCCAGCATTTT. It specifies CASSLSSRRGGPQHF.

The V and J genes are TRBV7-2 and TRBJ1-2, with TRBD1 as a possible D gene (5 bases). Per germline, CDR1 SGHTA and CDR2 FQGNSA. V was trimmed by 2 bases and J by 6 bases, leaving 10 bases between them. The CDR3 is made up of 13 amino acids. This chain's CDR3 is CASSLREGDGYTF. CDR3 sequence (DNA): TGTGCCAGCAGCTTAAGGGAAGGGGATGGCTACACCTTC. Drawing the rest from reference TRBV7-2 and TRBJ1-2, the complete variable domain is GAGVSQSPSNKVTEKGKDVELRCDPISGHTALYWYRQSLGQGLEFLIYFQGNSAPDKSGLPSDRFSAERTGGSVSTLTIQRTQQEDSAVYLCASSLREGDGYTFGSGTRLTVV.

This chain connects TRBV2 to TRBJ2-5, with 8 bases lining up with TRBD2. The V and J ends lost 10 bases and 4 bases, in that order; junction bases with no gene match: 14. The germline gives CDR1 SNHLY, CDR2 FYNNEI. This CDR3 is built from 15 residues. The CDR3 DNA sequence: TGTGCCACCCTACGAAGCGGGGGTACAACAGAGACCCAGTACTTC. Translation gives CATLRSGGTTETQYF.

This chain's CDR3 is CASSYSGTTDEQYF. CDR3 in DNA: TGTGCCAGCAGTTATTCAGGGACTACCGACGAGCAGTACTTC. The chain combines TRBV6-9 with TRBJ2-7, with 7 bases aligning to TRBD2. Germline V gene lookup returns CDR1 MNHGY and CDR2 SVAAGI. This CDR3 is built from 14 residues. V trimming: 0 bases; J trimming: 5 bases; junction bases outside the gene matches: 4.

The chain uses TRBV7-8 and TRBJ2-1; perhaps TRBD2 as D (5 bases). This CDR3 has 17 amino acids. From germline, CDR1 is SGHVS and CDR2 FQNEAQ. Trimming removed 1 base from V and 0 bases from J, with 13 bases in between. The CDR3 reads CASSLGARESSYNEQFF. In nucleotides, the CDR3 is TGTGCCAGCAGCTTAGGGGCAAGGGAGAGCTCCTACAATGAGCAGTTCTTC.

The chain joins TRBV7-2 to TRBJ2-5; either TRBD1 or TRBD2 may fit D (6 bases each). Germline V gene data show CDR1 as SGHTA and CDR2 as FQGNSA. The CDR3 consists of 17 residues. Trimming left V 1 base short and J 4 bases short, with 19 bases between. The DNA of the CDR3 is TGTGCCAGCAGCTTAGTAGGGGAAAGTGGAGGGGGAGAGACCCAGTACTTC. Amino acid sequence: CASSLVGESGGGETQYF.

A note on this clone: A junction end diverges from the germline sequence, so it may reflect a read error. This chain connects TRBV7-9 to TRBJ2-1; perhaps TRBD2 as D (5 bases). The CDR3 has 16 amino acids. Germline CDR1 and CDR2: SEHNR and FQNEAQ (reference sequence). The CDR3 sequence: CASSLGSSGPYSEQFF. The CDR3 coding sequence is TGTGCCAGCAGCTTAGGATCGAGCGGCCCCTACAGTGAGCAGTTCTTC.

The rearrangement links TRBV18 to TRBJ2-1; D ambiguous. Per germline, CDR1 KGHSH and CDR2 LQKENI. Deletions cut 2 bases from V and 7 bases from J, with 12 bases between. CDR3 size: 14 residues. CDR3 bases: TGTGCCAGCTCACCAAGCGTGACGGTGAATGAGCAGTTCTTC. Its translation: CASSPSVTVNEQFF. The variable domain in full, completed from reference TRBV18 and TRBJ2-1, reads NAGVMQNPRHLVRRRGQEARLRCSPMKGHSHVYWYRQLPEEGLKFMVYLQKENIIDESGMPKERFSAEFPKEGPSILRIQQVVRGDSAAYFCASSPSVTVNEQFFGPGTRLTVL.

The chain employs TRBV2 and TRBJ2-7; 8 nucleotides match TRBD1. Germline V gene sequence: CDR1 SNHLY, CDR2 FYNNEI. This CDR3 is built from 15 residues. V was clipped by 1 base and J by 5 bases; unmatched bases: 7. DNA of the CDR3: TGTGCCAGCAGTGAAGTTCAGCAGGGGGCAAACGAGCAGTACTTC. Its protein product is CASSEVQQGANEQYF.

V gene TRBV5-1 combines with J gene TRBJ1-5; D is uncertain. V was trimmed by 0 bases and J by 4 bases, leaving 8 bases between them. CDR3 length: 14 residues. Germline V CDR1 and CDR2: SGHRS, YFSETQ. CDR3 protein: CASSLDAENQPQHF. The CDR3 bases are TGCGCCAGCAGCTTGGATGCAGAGAATCAGCCCCAGCATTTT.

This clone was detected only once. The rearrangement joins TRBV25-1 to TRBJ2-3; D gene uncertain. Germline V gene sequence: CDR1 MGHDK, CDR2 SYGVNS. CDR3 length equals 15 residues. V lost 4 bases and J 4 bases, leaving 15 bases between the germline ends. CDR3 in amino acids: CASSAGLTRADTQYF. The CDR3 DNA reads as TGTGCCAGCAGTGCTGGATTGACCCGGGCAGATACGCAGTATTTT.

V is TRBV10-3 and J is TRBJ2-3, with D tentatively TRBD2 (7 bases). Germline V gene lookup returns CDR1 ENHRY and CDR2 SYGVKD. There are 16 residues in the CDR3. V was clipped by 5 bases and J by 1 base, with 16 bases between them. DNA for the CDR3: TGTGCCATCAGTATCAGGGGAGGGGTGGGCACAGATACGCAGTATTTT. Protein: CAISIRGGVGTDTQYF.

The genes are TRBV23-1 and TRBJ2-7; D is possibly TRBD1 (6 bases). TRBV23-1 is designated an ORF whose function remains uncertain. This CDR3 is 15 amino acids long. The V end lost 6 bases, the J end lost 6 bases, and 21 bases lay between the germline ends. The CDR3 sequence: CASRPPGQRKGEQYF. The CDR3, as DNA: TGCGCCAGCAGACCCCCTGGACAGAGGAAAGGCGAGCAGTACTTC.

This clone has only one observation. This chain uses TRBV25-1 with TRBJ2-2; TRBD1 agrees at 7 bases. This CDR3 spans 17 amino acids. CDR1 MGHDK and CDR2 SYGVNS come from the germline V gene. Trimming at V came to 6 bases and at J to 6 bases, leaving 16 bases not matched to a gene. The CDR3: CASSPYLGGKVPGELFF. CDR3 bases: TGTGCCAGCAGCCCATACCTAGGGGGCAAGGTTCCCGGGGAGCTGTTTTTT.

The chain links TRBV27 to TRBJ1-5; a weak D match, TRBD1 (6 bases). CDR3 length equals 15 residues. V was cut by 6 bases and J by 2 bases, with 14 bases left in between. CDR1 is MNHEY and CDR2 is SMNVEV in the germline V gene (reference sequence). CDR3 amino acids: CASRGGRWGNQPQHF. The CDR3 nucleotides read TGTGCCAGCAGAGGGGGGCGCTGGGGCAATCAGCCCCAGCATTTT.

This chain joins TRBV28 and TRBJ1-3, with TRBD1 matching over 7 bases. CDR1 and CDR2 (germline): MDHEN, SYDVKM. This CDR3 has 16 amino acids. The junction had 7 bases not matched to a gene; V was cut back by 5 bases and J by 0 bases. CDR3 region: CASSPQGDSSGNTIYF. CDR3 sequence (DNA): TGTGCCAGCAGTCCTCAGGGGGACAGCTCTGGAAACACCATATATTTT.

The CDR3 loop reads CASSQVSSGGTDTQYF. CDR3 nucleotides: TGCGCCAGCAGCCAAGTTTCTAGCGGGGGAACAGATACGCAGTATTTT. The V and J genes are TRBV4-3 and TRBJ2-3, with 10 bases identical to TRBD2. This CDR3 spans 16 amino acids. The V gene's germline CDR1 is LGHNA and CDR2 YSLEER. Trimming took 1 base from V and 3 from J; bases not matched to a gene: 4.

This chain links TRBV27 with TRBJ1-2, with no clear D. The V and J ends lost 3 bases and 1 base respectively, with 6 bases between them. Germline loops: CDR1 MNHEY, CDR2 SMNVEV (reference sequence). The CDR3 covers 13 residues. CDR3 sequence (DNA): TGTGCCAGCAGTTTGACGGTTAACTATGGCTACACCTTC. Translation: CASSLTVNYGYTF.

The rearrangement links TRBV6-5 to TRBJ2-1; unclear D gene. Looked up from germline, CDR1 is MNHEY and CDR2 is SVGAGI. With 2 bases removed from V and 10 bases from J, the gap between germline ends came to 15 bases. The CDR3 consists of 14 residues. CDR3 sequence: CASSYELGWPEQFF. The CDR3 bases are TGTGCCAGCAGTTACGAGTTGGGGTGGCCGGAGCAGTTCTTC.

This chain connects TRBV2 to TRBJ1-1; unclear D gene. This CDR3 is 13 amino acids long. V shed 2 bases and J shed 7 bases, with 11 bases lying between them. Germline loops: CDR1 SNHLY, CDR2 FYNNEI. In nucleotides, the CDR3 is TGTGCCAGCAGTGAATGGGTAGCACTTGAAGCTTTCTTT. As protein: CASSEWVALEAFF. The variable domain in full, with the rest retrieved from reference TRBV2 and TRBJ1-1, is EPEVTQTPSHQVTQMGQEVILRCVPISNHLYFYWYRQILGQKVEFLVSFYNNEISEKSEIFDDQFSVERPDGSNFTLKIRSTKLEDSAMYFCASSEWVALEAFFGQGTRLTVV.

The V gene is TRBV4-1, the J gene TRBJ2-5, with D perhaps matching TRBD2 (6 bases). The ends were cut back, 3 bases at V and 5 bases at J, with 19 bases in the middle. This CDR3 contains 16 residues. The germline gives CDR1 MGHRA, CDR2 YSYEKL. The CDR3 region is CASSQLRASARETQYF. Written as DNA, the CDR3 is TGCGCCAGCAGCCAGTTGCGGGCTAGCGCAAGGGAGACCCAGTACTTC.

This clone is a singleton in its sample. The rearrangement links TRBV29-1 to TRBJ2-3; TRBD1 matches at 10 bases. Looked up from germline, CDR1 is SQVTM and CDR2 is ANQGSEA. V dropped 3 bases and J dropped 2; count of bases not matched to a gene: 5. The CDR3 sequence is 15 residues long. CDR3 DNA: TGCAGCGTTGAGGGTGGACAGGGGGACACAGATACGCAGTATTTT. Translating gives CSVEGGQGDTDTQYF.

The rearrangement links TRBV6-5 to TRBJ1-2, with 12 bases fitting TRBD1. Germline values: CDR1 MNHEY, CDR2 SVGAGI. The CDR3 consists of 15 residues. V lost 10 bases, J lost 4 bases, and 10 bases stayed unmatched. The CDR3 DNA reads as TGTGCCACCTTGGGGGGGGACAGGGGGCGCTATGGCTACACCTTC. Translation gives CATLGGDRGRYGYTF.

The sample holds one count of this clone. The V gene is TRBV5-1, the J gene TRBJ1-1; D is possibly TRBD1 (5 bases). The CDR3 loop spans 13 amino acids. V shed 0 bases and J shed 4 bases, with 7 bases lying between them. CDR1 SGHRS and CDR2 YFSETQ come from the germline V gene. The DNA for the CDR3 is TGCGCCAGCAGCTTGGGGGGCCCCACTGAAGCTTTCTTT. Amino acid sequence: CASSLGGPTEAFF.

The chain is built from TRBV7-2 and TRBJ2-5, with D perhaps matching TRBD1 (5 bases). The CDR3 is 12 amino acids. V was cut by 7 bases and J by 5 bases, with 11 bases left in between. CDR1 is SGHTA and CDR2 is FQGNSA in the germline V gene. This CDR3 reads CASTVNRETQYF. CDR3 DNA: TGTGCCAGCACCGTAAACAGGGAGACCCAGTACTTC.

The V gene is TRBV4-3, the J gene TRBJ2-7, with D possibly TRBD2 on 7 matching bases. Deletions cut 0 bases from V and 3 bases from J, with 18 bases between. Germline loops: CDR1 LGHNA, CDR2 YSLEER. The CDR3 runs to 17 residues. The CDR3 sequence is CASSQEGRGLRDYEQYF. DNA for the CDR3: TGCGCCAGCAGCCAAGAAGGGCGGGGGCTCCGTGACTACGAGCAGTACTTC.

The chain combines TRBV9 with TRBJ1-1; TRBD1 might be the D (6 bases). Per the germline V gene, CDR1 is SGDLS and CDR2 is YYNGEE. CDR3 size: 15 residues. Trimming left V 4 bases short and J 1 base short, with 14 bases between. DNA for the CDR3: TGTGCCAGCAGCACCGGGGCACAGGGGAACACTGAAGCTTTCTTT. Translating it yields CASSTGAQGNTEAFF.

The V and J genes are TRBV7-3 and TRBJ2-1, with D unclear. V lost 4 bases and J lost 7, with 11 bases in between. Germline CDR1 is SGHTA and CDR2 is FQGTGA. The CDR3 totals 13 residues. The CDR3 loop reads CASSSNEINEQFF. In DNA, the CDR3 is TGTGCCAGCAGCTCGAACGAAATAAATGAGCAGTTCTTC.

The rearrangement joins TRBV18 to TRBJ2-7, with D maybe TRBD2 (6 bases). V dropped 5 bases and J dropped 2 bases, with 13 bases sitting between them. This CDR3 spans 14 amino acids. The V gene's germline CDR1 is KGHSH and CDR2 LQKENI. The CDR3 is CASSGAWGAYEQYF. DNA of the CDR3: TGTGCCAGCTCAGGGGCTTGGGGGGCCTACGAGCAGTACTTC.

This clone came up once. J is TRBJ2-7 and V is TRBV6-1, with TRBD1 identical over 7 bases. The germline V gene encodes CDR1 MNHNS and CDR2 SASEGT. The V gene end was trimmed by 7 bases and the J gene end by 7 bases; junction bases not matched to a gene: 4. This CDR3 contains 11 residues. CDR3 DNA: TGTGCCAGCAAGGGGGCTCCGGAGCAGTACTTC. Encoded protein: CASKGAPEQYF.

This clone was recorded a few times. The chain links TRBV19 to TRBJ1-1; TRBD1 aligns across 9 bases. The CDR3 consists of 15 residues. CDR1 and CDR2 from the germline V gene are LNHDA and SQIVND (reference sequence). J gave up 3 bases and V 5 bases, and 7 bases lay outside the gene matches. DNA for the CDR3: TGTGCCAGTAGTTCCTCGGACAGGGGTGACACTGAAGCTTTCTTT. As protein: CASSSSDRGDTEAFF.